This is a list of T cell receptor beta chains from one sample in a study of early T cells in non-severe SARS-CoV-2 infection. TCRdb analysed the 5' RACE reads with MiXCR anew, one entry per CDR3 protein. The sample holds around 30,000 distinct CDR3 sequences, around 9% seen once. Sequences were obtained from whole blood. These TCRs come from an adult who was a healthcare worker with PCR-confirmed SARS-CoV-2 infection or an uninfected control (not recorded which). Both conserved end residues are part of each CDR3. The D gene is left open where the match is weak. Clone size is not always given. Where it is, it says once, few, many or a class for expanded clones.

size | D | J | V | CDR3 | DNA
. | TRBD1 | TRBJ2-5 | TRBV7-2 | CASSSYPGQGWETQYF | TGTGCCAGCAGCTCCTATCCGGGACAGGGATGGGAGACCCAGTACTTC
. | TRBD1 | TRBJ1-2 | TRBV2 | CASSDTGDGYTF | TGTGCCAGCAGTGATACAGGGGATGGCTACACCTTC
. | . | TRBJ2-3 | TRBV14 | CASAEGPSTDTQYF | TGTGCCAGCGCGGAAGGCCCCAGCACAGATACGCAGTATTTT
. | . | TRBJ2-2 | TRBV7-9 | CASSQAGGATGELFF | TGTGCCAGCAGCCAAGCTGGGGGGGCAACCGGGGAGCTGTTTTTT
many | TRBD2 | TRBJ2-3 | TRBV7-7 | CASSYTTGGAGGTQYF | TGTGCCAGCAGTTATACGACGGGGGGAGCTGGGGGTACGCAGTATTTT
many | TRBD1 | TRBJ1-6 | TRBV5-5 | CASRPPTGNSPLHF | TGTGCCAGCAGACCTCCGACAGGGAATTCACCCCTCCACTTT
. | TRBD1 | TRBJ2-5 | TRBV15 | CATSRGQGAQETQYF | TGTGCCACCAGCAGAGGACAGGGGGCTCAAGAGACCCAGTACTTC
many | . | TRBJ1-5 | TRBV20-1 | CSASNRVWNQPQHF | TGCAGTGCTTCTAACAGGGTATGGAATCAGCCCCAGCATTTT
. | . | TRBJ2-6 | TRBV18 | CASLQGTGANVLTF | TGTGCCAGCCTACAGGGTACCGGGGCCAACGTCCTGACTTTC
many | . | TRBJ2-5 | TRBV11-3 | CASSNSGEQETQYF | TGTGCCAGCAGCAACTCAGGAGAGCAAGAGACCCAGTACTTC
many | TRBD1 | TRBJ1-3 | TRBV7-8 | CASGTGTENTIYF | TGTGCCAGCGGGACAGGGACTGAAAACACCATATATTTT
many | . | TRBJ1-5 | TRBV6-6 | CASSKSPGEVHSNQPQHF | TGTGCCAGCAGTAAATCTCCCGGGGAGGTCCACAGCAATCAGCCCCAGCATTTT
few | TRBD2 | TRBJ2-3 | TRBV20-1 | CSARDPTSGGTDTQYF | TGCAGTGCTAGAGACCCCACTAGCGGGGGGACAGATACGCAGTATTTT
many | . | TRBJ2-3 | TRBV6-5 | CASSQGNRATDTQYF | TGTGCCAGCAGCCAAGGGAACAGGGCCACAGATACGCAGTATTTT
many | TRBD2 | TRBJ2-3 | TRBV12-3/TRBV12-4 | CASRLAGGTDTQYF | TGTGCCAGCAGATTAGCGGGGGGCACAGATACGCAGTATTTT
many | . | TRBJ1-5 | TRBV29-1 | CSVATGTGQPQHF | TGCAGCGTCGCAACAGGGACCGGTCAGCCCCAGCATTTT
many | . | TRBJ1-6 | TRBV4-1 | CASSQDSERTYNSPLHF | TGCGCCAGCAGCCAAGATAGCGAAAGGACCTATAATTCACCCCTCCACTTT
many | . | TRBJ2-7 | TRBV7-2 | CASSLDTTSSYEQYF | TGTGCCAGCAGCTTAGACACGACGAGCTCCTACGAGCAGTACTTC
few | TRBD1 | TRBJ1-5 | TRBV7-2 | CASSSSGTVYSNQPQHF | TGTGCCAGCAGCTCCTCCGGGACAGTATATAGCAATCAGCCCCAGCATTTT
many | . | TRBJ1-2 | TRBV4-3 | CASSQDAGESYTF | TGCGCCAGCAGCCAAGATGCGGGGGAGAGCTACACCTTC
. | . | TRBJ2-2 | TRBV20-1 | CSATPGGEFTGELFF | TGCAGTGCTACCCCAGGGGGGGAATTCACCGGGGAGCTGTTTTTT
. | . | TRBJ1-2 | TRBV5-1 | CASSKDRYGYTF | TGCGCCAGCAGCAAGGACAGATATGGCTACACCTTC
many | . | TRBJ2-7 | TRBV6-5 | CATQPPGPTYEQYF | TGTGCCACGCAACCCCCAGGCCCGACCTACGAGCAGTACTTC
many | . | TRBJ2-1 | TRBV6-5 | CASRTGPRSPNEQFF | TGTGCCAGCAGAACCGGGCCCAGATCTCCCAATGAGCAGTTCTTC
many | TRBD2 | TRBJ2-5 | TRBV5-1 | CASIRFASGGDPRETQYF | TGCGCCAGCATCAGGTTTGCTAGCGGGGGAGATCCCCGGGAGACCCAGTACTTC
many | . | TRBJ1-2 | TRBV4-3 | CASSQEEYDSIYGYTF | TGCGCCAGCAGCCAAGAGGAGTACGACAGCATCTATGGCTACACCTTC
many | TRBD2 | TRBJ2-5 | TRBV7-7 | CASSPRTSQETQYF | TGTGCCAGCAGCCCCAGGACTAGCCAAGAGACCCAGTACTTC
. | TRBD2 | TRBJ2-3 | TRBV7-9 | CASSPGTSGGAGGDTQYF | TGTGCCAGCAGCCCGGGGACTAGCGGGGGGGCCGGTGGAGATACGCAGTATTTT
many | . | TRBJ1-5 | TRBV9 | CASSVEGLENQPQHF | TGTGCCAGCAGCGTAGAGGGTTTGGAAAATCAGCCCCAGCATTTT
many | TRBD2 | TRBJ2-3 | TRBV14 | CASSPLSGGAIDTQYF | TGTGCCAGCAGCCCCCTTAGCGGGGGGGCCATAGATACGCAGTATTTT
. | . | TRBJ1-2 | TRBV6-5 | CASSYTNVRGDGYTF | TGTGCCAGCAGTTACACCAATGTTAGGGGTGATGGCTACACCTTC
many | . | TRBJ2-1 | TRBV6-5 | CASSFVPGGRDEQFF | TGTGCCAGCAGTTTCGTCCCCGGGGGGCGCGATGAGCAGTTCTTC
many | TRBD1 | TRBJ1-1 | TRBV10-3 | CAMRTGANTEAFF | TGTGCCATGAGGACAGGAGCGAACACTGAAGCTTTCTTT
many | TRBD1 | TRBJ1-3 | TRBV4-3 | CASSQGDREAGNTIYF | TGCGCCAGCAGCCAAGGGGACAGGGAGGCTGGAAACACCATATATTTT